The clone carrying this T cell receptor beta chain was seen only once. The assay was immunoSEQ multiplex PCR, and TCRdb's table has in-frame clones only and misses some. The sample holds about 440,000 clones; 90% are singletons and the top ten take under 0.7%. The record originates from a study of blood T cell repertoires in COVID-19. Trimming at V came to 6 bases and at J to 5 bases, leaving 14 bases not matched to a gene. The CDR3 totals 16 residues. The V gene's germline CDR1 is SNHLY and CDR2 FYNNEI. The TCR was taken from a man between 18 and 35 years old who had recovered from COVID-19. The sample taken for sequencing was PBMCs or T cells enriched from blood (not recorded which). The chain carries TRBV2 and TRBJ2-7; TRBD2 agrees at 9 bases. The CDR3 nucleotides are TGTGCCAGCAGGCAGGGGACTAGCCGAAGGGTGGACGAGCAGTACTTC. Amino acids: CASRQGTSRRVDEQYF.